This passage covers 10 T cell receptor beta chains from one sample sequenced in a study of T-cell reconstitution after alpha-beta-depleted transplantation in children. TCRbeta library construction was performed incorporating unique molecular identifiers. TCRdb redid the calling of the PCR reads with MiXCR, one entry per CDR3 protein. Of approximately 340,000 distinct CDR3 sequences in the sample, about a tenth were seen once. The sample here was PBMCs from the stem cell graft donor, taken from the stem cell graft. All receptors derive from a human donor who donated a stem cell graft to a child with acute lymphoblastic leukemia.

In this sample, this clonotype turned up a few times. The chain links TRBV12-3 or TRBV12-4 to TRBJ2-7, with D unclear. Trimming pared 5 bases from V and 2 bases from J, leaving 10 bases between. This CDR3 is 13 amino acids long. The CDR3 here is CASSPGVPYEQYF. The DNA of the CDR3 is TGTGCCAGCAGTCCGGGTGTCCCCTACGAGCAGTACTTC.

The V gene is TRBV27, the J gene TRBJ2-1, with D tentatively TRBD2 (5 bases). The V gene lost 1 base and the J gene lost 5 bases, with 9 bases spanning the gap. Germline V gene data show CDR1 as MNHEY and CDR2 as SMNVEV (reference sequence). This CDR3 has 14 residues. The CDR3 sequence is CASSLWAGHNEQFF. The DNA for the CDR3 is TGTGCCAGCAGTTTATGGGCGGGCCACAATGAGCAGTTCTTC.

This clonotype has ten or more counts. The rearrangement joins TRBV7-9 to TRBJ2-5; D could derive from TRBD1 or TRBD2 (6 bases each). Per the germline V gene, CDR1 is SEHNR and CDR2 is FQNEAQ (reference sequence). V lost 1 base, J lost 2 bases, and 11 bases lay in between. CDR3 length equals 15 residues. The chain's CDR3 is CASSLVGGTQETQYF. DNA of the CDR3: TGTGCCAGCAGCTTAGTCGGCGGGACACAAGAGACCCAGTACTTC. Drawing the rest from reference TRBV7-9 and TRBJ2-5, the complete variable domain is DTGVSQNPRHKITKRGQNVTFRCDPISEHNRLYWYRQTLGQGPEFLTYFQNEAQLEKSRLLSDRFSAERPKGSFSTLEIQRTEQGDSAMYLCASSLVGGTQETQYFGPGTRLLVL.

This clonotype showed up just a few times. The genes are TRBV20-1 and TRBJ2-1, with 10 bases lining up with TRBD2. Germline CDR1 reads DFQATT; CDR2 reads SNEGSKA (reference sequence). V shed 3 bases and J 7 bases; nucleotides not matched to a gene: 6. The CDR3 runs 14 residues. This chain's CDR3 is CSASPSGRMNEQFF. DNA for the CDR3: TGCAGTGCTAGTCCTAGCGGGAGAATGAATGAGCAGTTCTTC.

V and J are TRBV11-1 and TRBJ2-3; 8 bases agree with TRBD2. The germline V gene has CDR1 SGHAT and CDR2 FQDESV (reference sequence). The CDR3 totals 18 residues. Trimming removed 4 bases from V and 2 bases from J; junction bases left unmatched: 14. Here the CDR3 DNA reads TGTGCCAGCAGCTCGTCGGGGGGGCCCCAGATTTTCACAGATACGCAGTATTTT. This translates into CASSSSGGPQIFTDTQYF.

The sample holds a few counts of this clonotype. The genes are TRBV24-1 and TRBJ2-7; the D gene is possibly TRBD1 (5 bases). Germline CDR1 is KGHDR and CDR2 is SFDVKD. The CDR3 sequence is 13 residues long. Trimming shortened V by 3 bases and J by 4 bases, and 9 bases separated the two germline ends. This chain's CDR3 is CATSDTDRYEQYF. CDR3 bases: TGTGCCACCAGTGATACCGACAGATACGAGCAGTACTTC.

This clonotype was counted ten times or more. The V and J genes are TRBV4-1 and TRBJ2-2; D could derive from TRBD1 or TRBD2 (5 bases each). Germline loops: CDR1 MGHRA, CDR2 YSYEKL. This CDR3 is built from 16 residues. V was pared by 3 bases and J by 3 bases, with 14 bases between. The CDR3 loop is CASSHPAVGDTGELFF. CDR3 DNA: TGCGCCAGCAGCCACCCAGCGGTAGGGGACACCGGGGAGCTGTTTTTT.

This clonotype has at least ten counts. The CDR3 region has the DNA TGCAGCGCCTACCGGTTGGCAGATACGCAGTATTTT. Its translation: CSAYRLADTQYF. The genes are TRBV29-1 and TRBJ2-3, with unresolved D. The germline gives CDR1 SQVTM, CDR2 ANQGSEA. There are 12 residues in the CDR3. V was trimmed by 7 bases and J by 4 bases, leaving 12 bases between them.

This clonotype has more than one count but fewer than ten. The chain is built from TRBV10-3 and TRBJ2-7; TRBD2 matches at 7 bases. The ends lost 6 bases at V and 3 bases at J; junction bases unmatched: 8. The CDR3 covers 14 residues. CDR1 and CDR2 from the germline V gene are ENHRY and SYGVKD. The CDR3 nucleotides are TGTGCCATCAGCCCGCGGGAGACCGACTACGAGCAGTACTTC. Residues: CAISPRETDYEQYF.

This clonotype has only a few counts. This chain joins TRBV7-6 and TRBJ2-7; the D call may be TRBD1 or TRBD2 (5 bases each). V lost 5 bases to trimming and J lost 2 bases, with 13 bases between them. Per the germline V gene, CDR1 is SGHVS and CDR2 is FNYEAQ. The CDR3 length is 14 residues. The CDR3 DNA reads TGTGCCAGCAGCCCCGGGACGGAACCCTACGAGCAGTACTTC. Its translation is CASSPGTEPYEQYF.